This is a list of T cell receptor beta chains from one sample in a study of blood T cells in healthy people across ages. TCRdb recomputed calls from the 5' RACE reads with MiXCR, one row per CDR3 protein. The repertoire consists of 910,000 or so distinct CDR3 sequences, with approximately 50% occurring once and the leading ten covering about a fifth. The sequenced sample was blood. These TCRs come from a woman aged 60-75 years in good health. CDR3s include the opening cysteine and the closing phenylalanine or tryptophan. The D gene is left open where the match is weak. Part of the rows lack a size; the others show once, few, many or a class for expanded clones.

TRBJ1-4	TRBV5-1	.	TRBD1	TGCGCCAGCAGCCGACAGGGGGACACTAATGAAAAACTGTTTTTT	CASSRQGDTNEKLFF
TRBJ2-1	TRBV28	.	TRBD2	TGTGCCAGCATGCTCCAGGGCGGGAGCGCCTACAATGGGCAGTTCTTC	CASMLQGGSAYNGQFF
TRBJ2-7	TRBV4-2	.	.	TGTGCCAGCAGCCAAGACGGGAGTAGCGGTTTCTACGAGCAGTACTTC	CASSQDGSSGFYEQYF
TRBJ2-5	TRBV20-1	.	TRBD1	TGCAGTGCCTGTGGACAGGCGGTGGAGCGGTACTTC	CSACGQAVERYF
TRBJ1-2	TRBV4-2	.	TRBD1	TGTGCCAGCAGCCGGGACAGGGAGGGCGGCTACACCTTC	CASSRDREGGYTF
TRBJ2-3	TRBV20-1	few	TRBD1	TGCAGTGCTGTAGACAGGGCTACTAGCACAGATACGCAGTATTTT	CSAVDRATSTDTQYF
TRBJ2-1	TRBV4-2	.	TRBD1	TGTGCCAGCAGCCCGGCCGGGACAGGAAACTACAATGAGCAGTTCTTC	CASSPAGTGNYNEQFF
TRBJ2-4	TRBV12-3/TRBV12-4	few	TRBD2	TGTGCCAGCAGCCCCTTGGGGAGGGCCCCAAACATTCAGTACTTC	CASSPLGRAPNIQYF
TRBJ2-2	TRBV4-1	.	TRBD2	TGCGCCAGCAGCCAAGTTGCGGGAGGTACCGGGGAGCTGTTTTTT	CASSQVAGGTGELFF
TRBJ2-5	TRBV4-3	.	TRBD2	TGCGCCAGCAGCCAAGACACCGGGACTAGCGGGTGGGAGACCCAGTACTTC	CASSQDTGTSGWETQYF
TRBJ2-5	TRBV4-2	.	TRBD2	TGTGCCAGCAGCCGGGGACTAGCGGGAGCAGAGACCCAGTACTTC	CASSRGLAGAETQYF
TRBJ2-7	TRBV20-1	.	TRBD2	TGCAAAACTAGCGCGAGCTCCTACGAGCAGAACTTC	CKTSASSYEQNF
TRBJ1-5	TRBV7-2	.	.	TGTGCCAGCAGCGAGGTGGGGACATTAAGTAGTCAGCCCCAGCATTTT	CASSEVGTLSSQPQHF
TRBJ2-3	TRBV9	.	TRBD2	TGTGCCAGCAGCTCCCCAGCGGGAGCGGGGGCAGATACGCAGTATTTT	CASSSPAGAGADTQYF
TRBJ1-2	TRBV27	.	.	TGTGCCAGCAGTGTGGAGGGGACCTATGGCTACACCTTC	CASSVEGTYGYTF
TRBJ1-2	TRBV7-9	.	.	TGTGCCAGCAGCTTACGTGAAGGGTACTATGGCTACACCTTC	CASSLREGYYGYTF
TRBJ2-7	TRBV6-5	.	.	TGTGCCAGCAGTGCCAGGTCAGGGGCTTCCTACGAGCAGTACTTC	CASSARSGASYEQYF
TRBJ2-6	TRBV28	.	.	TGTGCCAGCAGTTTCTTTTCTGTGGCAGGGGTTTCTGGGGCCAACGTCCTGACTTTC	CASSFFSVAGVSGANVLTF
TRBJ2-7	TRBV5-1	.	.	TGCGCCAGCGCCTCTTGGTCGGCAACCTACGAGCAGTACTTC	CASASWSATYEQYF
TRBJ2-1	TRBV20-1	.	.	TGCAGTGCCCAGCTAGAGGTGACCTACAATGAGCAGTTCTTC	CSAQLEVTYNEQFF
TRBJ2-5	TRBV3-1	.	TRBD1	TGTGCCAGCAGCCAAGAAATCGACAGGGGAAGGGGAGAGACCCAGTACTTC	CASSQEIDRGRGETQYF
TRBJ2-1	TRBV7-9	.	.	TGTGCCAGCAGCTTACATGGGGATGAGCAGTTCTTC	CASSLHGDEQFF
TRBJ2-6	TRBV5-1	.	.	TGCGCCAGCGGCAGCCGGACTGGGGCCAACGTCCTGACTTTC	CASGSRTGANVLTF
TRBJ2-2	TRBV12-3/TRBV12-4	.	TRBD2	TGTGCCAGCAGCCCTTCATACTATAGCGGGAATCAGTACGGGGAGCTGTTTTTT	CASSPSYYSGNQYGELFF
TRBJ2-7	TRBV14	few	TRBD2	TGTGCCAGCACCCAAGCGGGAGCTCACGAGCAGTACTTC	CASTQAGAHEQYF